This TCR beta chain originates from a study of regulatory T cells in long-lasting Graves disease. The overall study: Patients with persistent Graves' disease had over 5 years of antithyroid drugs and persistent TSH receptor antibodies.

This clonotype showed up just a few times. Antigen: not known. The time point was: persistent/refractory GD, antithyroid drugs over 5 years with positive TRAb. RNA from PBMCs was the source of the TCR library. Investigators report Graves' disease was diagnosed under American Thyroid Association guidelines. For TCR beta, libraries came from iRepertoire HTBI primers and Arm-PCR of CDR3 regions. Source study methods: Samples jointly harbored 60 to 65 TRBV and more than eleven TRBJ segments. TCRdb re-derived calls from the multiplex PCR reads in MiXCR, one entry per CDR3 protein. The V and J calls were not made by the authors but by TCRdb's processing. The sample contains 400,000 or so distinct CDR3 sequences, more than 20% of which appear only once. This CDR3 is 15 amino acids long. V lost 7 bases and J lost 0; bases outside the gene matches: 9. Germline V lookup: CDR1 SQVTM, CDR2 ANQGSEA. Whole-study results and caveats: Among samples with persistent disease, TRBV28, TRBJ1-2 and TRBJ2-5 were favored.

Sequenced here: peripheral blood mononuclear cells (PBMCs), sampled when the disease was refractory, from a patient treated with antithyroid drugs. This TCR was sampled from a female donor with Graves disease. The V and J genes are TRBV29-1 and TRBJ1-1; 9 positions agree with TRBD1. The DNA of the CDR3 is TGCAGCGGGAGACAGGGGGAATTAATGAACACTGAAGCTTTCTTT. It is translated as CSGRQGELMNTEAFF.